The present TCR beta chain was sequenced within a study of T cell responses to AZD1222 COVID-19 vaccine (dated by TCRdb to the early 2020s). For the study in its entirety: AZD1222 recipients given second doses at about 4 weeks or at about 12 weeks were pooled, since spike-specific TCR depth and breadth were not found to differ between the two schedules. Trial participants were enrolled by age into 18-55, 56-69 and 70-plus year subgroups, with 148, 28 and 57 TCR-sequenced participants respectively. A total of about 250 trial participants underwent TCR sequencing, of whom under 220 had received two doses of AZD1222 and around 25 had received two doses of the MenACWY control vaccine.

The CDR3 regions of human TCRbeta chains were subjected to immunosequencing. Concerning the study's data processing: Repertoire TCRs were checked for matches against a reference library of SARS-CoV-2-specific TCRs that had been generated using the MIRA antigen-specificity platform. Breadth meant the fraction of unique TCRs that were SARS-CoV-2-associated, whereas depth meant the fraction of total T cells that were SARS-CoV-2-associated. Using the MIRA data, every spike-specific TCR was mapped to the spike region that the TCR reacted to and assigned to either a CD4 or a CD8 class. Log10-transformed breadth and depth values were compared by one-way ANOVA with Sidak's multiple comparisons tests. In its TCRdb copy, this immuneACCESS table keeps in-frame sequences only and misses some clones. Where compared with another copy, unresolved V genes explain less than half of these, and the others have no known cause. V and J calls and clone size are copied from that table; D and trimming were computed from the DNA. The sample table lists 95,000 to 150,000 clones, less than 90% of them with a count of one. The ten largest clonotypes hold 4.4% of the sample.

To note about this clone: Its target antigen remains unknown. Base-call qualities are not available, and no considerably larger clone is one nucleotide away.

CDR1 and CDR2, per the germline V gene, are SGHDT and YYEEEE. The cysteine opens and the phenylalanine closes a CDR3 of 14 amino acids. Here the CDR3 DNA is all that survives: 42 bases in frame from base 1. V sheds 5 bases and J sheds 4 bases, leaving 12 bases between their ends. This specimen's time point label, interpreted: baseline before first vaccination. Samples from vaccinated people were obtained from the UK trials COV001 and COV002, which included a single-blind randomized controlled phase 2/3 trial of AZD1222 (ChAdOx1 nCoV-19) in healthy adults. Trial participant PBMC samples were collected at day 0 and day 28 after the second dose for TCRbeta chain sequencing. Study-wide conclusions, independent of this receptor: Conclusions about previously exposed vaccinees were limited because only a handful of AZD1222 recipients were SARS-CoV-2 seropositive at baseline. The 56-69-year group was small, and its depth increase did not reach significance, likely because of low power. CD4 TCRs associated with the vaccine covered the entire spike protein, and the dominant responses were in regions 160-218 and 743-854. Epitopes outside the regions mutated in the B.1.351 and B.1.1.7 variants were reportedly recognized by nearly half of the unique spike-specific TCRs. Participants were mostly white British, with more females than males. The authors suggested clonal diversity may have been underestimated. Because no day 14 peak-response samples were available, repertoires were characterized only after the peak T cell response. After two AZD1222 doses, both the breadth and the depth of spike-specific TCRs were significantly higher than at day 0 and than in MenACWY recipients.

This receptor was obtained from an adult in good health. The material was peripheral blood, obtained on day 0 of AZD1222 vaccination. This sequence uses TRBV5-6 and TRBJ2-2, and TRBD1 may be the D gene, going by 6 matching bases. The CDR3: CASRLTGTTGELFF. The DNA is TGTGCCAGCAGGCTGACAGGTACCACCGGGGAGCTGTTTTTT.